The 32 T cell receptor beta chains below all came from one sample that was sequenced in a study of T cell responses to AZD1222 COVID-19 vaccine. The protocol was immunoSEQ multiplex PCR, while the TCRdb copy is restricted to in-frame clones and leaves out a portion. The table shows about 120,000 clones, with 92% occurring only once. Sequenced here: peripheral blood, sampled on day 0 of AZD1222 vaccination. These receptor sequences come from an adult in good health.

The chain uses TRBV28 and TRBJ1-4, with a weak D call TRBD1 (5 bases). The ends were cut back, 10 bases at V and 0 bases at J, with 12 bases in the middle. CDR3 size: 14 residues. Germline values: CDR1 MDHEN, CDR2 SYDVKM. Here the CDR3 reads CATGGSPTNEKLFF. The CDR3 nucleotides read TGTGCCACCGGGGGGAGTCCAACTAATGAAAAACTGTTTTTT.

V and J are TRBV7-8 and TRBJ1-1, with 7 bases aligning to TRBD1. This CDR3 contains 14 residues. Per germline, CDR1 SGHVS and CDR2 FQNEAQ. Trimming took 5 bases from V and 4 from J; bases not matched to a gene: 7. CDR3 DNA: TGTGCCAGCAGCAGTCGGGCAGGGGGCACTGAAGCTTTCTTT. Translated: CASSSRAGGTEAFF.

V is TRBV7-9 and J is TRBJ1-6; the match to TRBD1 covers 9 bases. The CDR3 has 15 residues. V shed 5 bases and J 9 bases; nucleotides not matched to a gene: 8. From germline, CDR1 is SEHNR and CDR2 FQNEAQ (reference sequence). DNA of the CDR3: TGTGCCAGCAGCCCCACAGGGGGCGCGGGTTCACCCCTCCACTTT. Protein product: CASSPTGGAGSPLHF.

This sequence joins TRBV11-2 and TRBJ2-3; D remains ambiguous. The V gene lost 7 bases and the J gene lost 6 bases, with 17 bases spanning the gap. The CDR3 is 14 amino acids. Looked up from germline, CDR1 is SGHAT and CDR2 is FQNNGV. CDR3 DNA: TGTGCCAGCACTATAACCCGGGTCGGGGATACGCAGTATTTT. This encodes CASTITRVGDTQYF.

V usage is TRBV6-5 and J usage is TRBJ2-3; 7 nucleotides match TRBD2. Germline values: CDR1 MNHEY, CDR2 SVGAGI. The CDR3 covers 16 residues. V shed 1 base and J 1 base; nucleotides not matched to a gene: 5. The CDR3 spells CASSYYRGERTDTQYF. CDR3 DNA sequence: TGTGCCAGCAGTTACTATCGGGGGGAGCGCACAGATACGCAGTATTTT.

This chain joins TRBV5-1 and TRBJ2-2, with 7 bases matching TRBD1. The CDR3 extends over 16 amino acids. Trimming took 4 bases from V and 2 from J; bases not matched to a gene: 8. In germline, CDR1 is SGHRS, CDR2 YFSETQ. CDR3: CASSLGTASNTGELFF. In nucleotides, the CDR3 is TGCGCCAGCAGCCTTGGGACAGCTTCTAACACCGGGGAGCTGTTTTTT. The full variable domain, completed using reference TRBV5-1 and TRBJ2-2, is KAGVTQTPRYLIKTRGQQVTLSCSPISGHRSVSWYQQTPGQGLQFLFEYFSETQRNKGNFPGRFSGRQFSNSRSEMNVSTLELGDSALYLCASSLGTASNTGELFFGEGSRLTVL.

This clone appeared a single time. This chain links TRBV28 with TRBJ2-2, with D possibly being TRBD1 (5 bases). Trimming took off 3 bases at V and 12 bases at J, with 11 bases between the two ends. CDR3 size: 12 residues. Per germline, CDR1 MDHEN and CDR2 SYDVKM. As DNA, the CDR3 is TGTGCCAGCAGTTTGGGGAAGGGGCAGCTGTTTTTT. Translated, it gives CASSLGKGQLFF.

The genes are TRBV5-1 and TRBJ2-2, with D tentatively TRBD2 (6 bases). The V end was cut by 0 bases, the J end by 0 bases, with 9 bases between. The CDR3 is 16 residues long. Germline values: CDR1 SGHRS, CDR2 YFSETQ. CDR3 DNA: TGCGCCAGCAGCTTGGAAGGGACTTCGAACACCGGGGAGCTGTTTTTT. This translates into CASSLEGTSNTGELFF.

The chain carries TRBV27 and TRBJ1-2; 8 bases fit TRBD1. CDR3 size: 17 residues. Looked up from germline, CDR1 is MNHEY and CDR2 is SMNVEV (reference sequence). V trimming: 4 bases; J trimming: 1 base; junction bases outside the gene matches: 11. CDR3 DNA: TGTGCCAGCAGTTGGGCTGGACAGGGTAGGGGTAACTATGGCTACACCTTC. It specifies CASSWAGQGRGNYGYTF.

This chain connects TRBV7-2 to TRBJ1-5, with D perhaps TRBD1 (5 bases). V lost 8 bases and J 0 bases, leaving 23 bases between the germline ends. CDR3 length: 18 amino acids. The germline gives CDR1 SGHTA, CDR2 FQGNSA. CDR3 sequence: CASSPRVGRGYSNQPQHF. As DNA, the CDR3 is TGTGCCAGCTCTCCCCGGGTAGGGAGGGGCTATAGCAATCAGCCCCAGCATTTT.

J is TRBJ2-7 and V is TRBV27; the match to TRBD1 covers 9 bases. The CDR3 consists of 16 residues. J gave up 4 bases and V 2 bases, and 9 bases lay outside the gene matches. Germline assignment: CDR1 MNHEY and CDR2 SMNVEV (reference sequence). This chain's CDR3 is CASSLATGTGSYEQYF. CDR3 DNA: TGTGCCAGCAGTTTAGCTACCGGGACAGGGTCTTACGAGCAGTACTTC.

The chain combines TRBV6-5 with TRBJ1-5; D call uncertain. Germline V gene sequence: CDR1 MNHEY, CDR2 SVGAGI. The CDR3 has 15 amino acids. V lost 0 bases, J lost 4 bases, and 10 bases lay in between. CDR3 DNA: TGTGCCAGCAGTTACTCGAGGGCTCTAAATCAGCCCCAGCATTTT. This translates into CASSYSRALNQPQHF.

The chain couples TRBV6-2 or TRBV6-3 to TRBJ1-5; the D is unclear. Germline V lookup: CDR1 MNHEY, CDR2 SVGEGT. The CDR3 has 15 amino acids. V was cut by 2 bases and J by 0 bases, with 8 bases left in between. CDR3 region: CASSYGAVSNQPQHF. The CDR3 DNA reads as TGTGCCAGCAGTTACGGCGCGGTTAGCAATCAGCCCCAGCATTTT.

The chain recombines TRBV3-1 (or the pseudogene TRBV3-2) with TRBJ1-2; no clear D gene. The CDR3 sequence is 15 residues long. Germline V gene lookup returns CDR1 LGHDT and CDR2 YNNKEL (reference sequence). V was cut by 1 base and J by 4 bases, with 13 bases left in between. In DNA form, the CDR3 reads TGTGCCAGCAGCCAAGGAATAGGCAGAGGCTATGGCTACACCTTC. Encoded protein: CASSQGIGRGYGYTF.

The CDR3 loop reads CASRPWDADEQFF. CDR3 nucleotide sequence: TGTGCCAGCAGACCCTGGGATGCGGATGAGCAGTTCTTC. The gene calls are TRBV6-6 and TRBJ2-1; no clear D. The germline V and J ends were trimmed by 6 bases and 8 bases, with 14 bases remaining between them. Germline lookup yields CDR1 MNHNY and CDR2 SVGAGI (reference sequence). The CDR3 loop spans 13 amino acids.

This chain uses TRBV5-1 with TRBJ2-5, with D perhaps TRBD2 (5 bases). The CDR3 sequence is 19 residues long. Trimming stripped 0 bases from V and 2 bases from J, with 23 bases between. Per the germline V gene, CDR1 is SGHRS and CDR2 is YFSETQ. DNA of the CDR3: TGCGCCAGCAGCTTGGCCAAGGACTCCAGGATCGGGCGACAAGAGACCCAGTACTTC. Protein: CASSLAKDSRIGRQETQYF.

This chain uses TRBV7-8 with TRBJ1-5; D might be TRBD1 (6 bases). V was clipped by 3 bases and J by 7 bases, with 19 bases between them. The CDR3 sequence is 16 residues long. Per the germline V gene, CDR1 is SGHVS and CDR2 is FQNEAQ. The CDR3 sequence: CASSFLSGTLKQPQHF. DNA for the CDR3: TGTGCCAGCAGCTTCTTATCCGGGACATTGAAACAGCCCCAGCATTTT.

The chain links TRBV4-1 to TRBJ1-1; 7 nucleotides align to TRBD1. The CDR3 is made up of 14 amino acids. The germline V gene has CDR1 MGHRA and CDR2 YSYEKL. With V trimmed by 8 bases and J by 1 base, 7 bases remained unmatched. The CDR3 bases are TGCGCCAGCGCCCTGGGACAGAGGAACACTGAAGCTTTCTTT. As protein: CASALGQRNTEAFF.

This chain connects TRBV2 to TRBJ1-1; D gene ambiguous. Trimming stripped 2 bases from V and 5 bases from J, with 12 bases between. The CDR3 loop spans 14 amino acids. The V gene's germline CDR1 is SNHLY and CDR2 FYNNEI. CDR3 DNA sequence: TGTGCCAGCAGTGAAAACGGAAGAGGGACTGAAGCTTTCTTT. As protein: CASSENGRGTEAFF.

The chain carries TRBV7-9 and TRBJ2-4; D is perhaps TRBD1 or TRBD2 (6 bases each). This CDR3 is 15 amino acids long. Germline lookup yields CDR1 SEHNR and CDR2 FQNEAQ (reference sequence). Deletions cut 2 bases from V and 4 bases from J, with 12 bases between. The DNA for the CDR3 is TGTGCCAGCAGCTTAAGGGGGGAAGCAAAAAACATTCAGTACTTC. This sequence encodes CASSLRGEAKNIQYF.

The chain has TRBV27 and TRBJ1-2; tentatively, D is TRBD1 (6 bases). Deletions cut 6 bases from V and 6 bases from J, with 8 bases between. Germline V CDR1 and CDR2: MNHEY, SMNVEV (reference sequence). The CDR3 length is 11 residues. Here the CDR3 reads CASRYRDGYTF. DNA of the CDR3: TGTGCCAGCAGGTACAGGGATGGCTACACCTTC.

This rearrangement joins TRBV7-9 to TRBJ1-2; TRBD1 matches at 7 bases. The CDR3 has 12 amino acids. The trim removed 5 bases at V and 3 bases at J, leaving 0 bases unmatched. CDR1 and CDR2 (germline): SEHNR, FQNEAQ (reference sequence). The CDR3 nucleotides read TGTGCCAGCAGCGACAGGGACTATGGCTACACCTTC. Amino acid sequence: CASSDRDYGYTF.

In this sample, this clone turned up once. The chain couples TRBV7-9 to TRBJ1-1; 10 positions agree with TRBD1. The junction had 1 base not matched to a gene; V was cut back by 5 bases and J by 10 bases. This CDR3 is 11 amino acids long. Looked up from germline, CDR1 is SEHNR and CDR2 is FQNEAQ (reference sequence). The CDR3 loop reads CASSRDRGAFF. The CDR3 nucleotides are TGTGCCAGCAGCCGGGACAGGGGAGCTTTCTTT. Variable domain in full (rest from reference TRBV7-9 and TRBJ1-1): DTGVSQNPRHKITKRGQNVTFRCDPISEHNRLYWYRQTLGQGPEFLTYFQNEAQLEKSRLLSDRFSAERPKGSFSTLEIQRTEQGDSAMYLCASSRDRGAFFGQGTRLTVV.

Only one count was recorded for this clone. V usage is TRBV4-1 and J usage is TRBJ2-7, with no clear D. The CDR3 totals 15 residues. Germline CDR1 and CDR2: MGHRA and YSYEKL. V was pared by 4 bases and J by 0 bases, with 13 bases between. The CDR3 nucleotides read TGCGCCAGCAGCCCGGAGCAGGCTAGCTCCTACGAGCAGTACTTC. It translates to CASSPEQASSYEQYF.

In its sample, this clone was seen once. The chain's CDR3 is CASSSDPQRGLNTGELFF. The CDR3 coding sequence is TGTGCCAGCAGCTCGGACCCCCAAAGGGGATTGAACACCGGGGAGCTGTTTTTT. This chain joins TRBV5-6 and TRBJ2-2; a weak D match, TRBD1 (5 bases). From germline, CDR1 is SGHDT and CDR2 YYEEEE. This CDR3 spans 18 amino acids. The ends were cut back, 3 bases at V and 1 base at J, with 19 bases in the middle.

The rearrangement joins TRBV6-4 to TRBJ2-1; D is ambiguous. The ends were cut back, 3 bases at V and 6 bases at J, with 9 bases in the middle. From germline, CDR1 is MRHNA and CDR2 SNTAGT. The CDR3 runs to 13 residues. This CDR3 is CASSESSINEQFF. The CDR3 coding sequence is TGTGCCAGCAGTGAATCCAGCATCAATGAGCAGTTCTTC.

The chain's CDR3 is CASSQRQGNEKLFF. As DNA, the CDR3 is TGTGCCAGCAGCCAACGACAGGGGAATGAAAAACTGTTTTTT. The rearrangement uses TRBV27 and TRBJ1-4, with 8 bases aligning to TRBD1. This CDR3 contains 14 residues. Germline V CDR1 and CDR2: MNHEY, SMNVEV (reference sequence). The junction had 5 bases not matched to a gene; V was cut back by 6 bases and J by 5 bases.

CDR3 loop: CASSQRGVQFGYTF. The CDR3 bases are TGTGCCAGCAGCCAAAGGGGGGTGCAGTTTGGCTACACCTTC. V is TRBV3-1 (or the pseudogene TRBV3-2) and J is TRBJ1-2; weak D call: TRBD1 (6 bases). CDR1 and CDR2 from the germline V gene are LGHDT and YNNKEL (reference sequence). Trimming took 2 bases from V and 7 from J, leaving 14 bases between them. CDR3 length equals 14 residues.

The rearrangement uses TRBV19 and TRBJ2-1; TRBD2 might be the D (5 bases). Germline lookup yields CDR1 LNHDA and CDR2 SQIVND (reference sequence). Deletions cut 3 bases from V and 7 bases from J, with 19 bases between. The CDR3 totals 16 residues. The CDR3 is CASSIPGSSPTNEQFF. CDR3 bases: TGTGCCAGTAGTATCCCGGGGAGCAGTCCGACGAATGAGCAGTTCTTC.

CDR3 loop: CASSLPSVSGANVLTF. The CDR3 DNA sequence: TGTGCCAGCAGCTTACCCAGCGTCTCTGGGGCCAACGTCCTGACTTTC. The rearrangement links TRBV11-2 to TRBJ2-6; D is uncertain. Germline loops: CDR1 SGHAT, CDR2 FQNNGV. This CDR3 comprises 16 residues. The V and J ends lost 2 bases and 0 bases respectively, with 8 bases between them.

V is TRBV19 and J is TRBJ1-2; D not certain. Germline CDR1 reads LNHDA; CDR2 reads SQIVND (reference sequence). Trimming left V 6 bases short and J 5 bases short, with 16 bases between. This CDR3 has 14 amino acids. The CDR3 DNA follows: TGTGCCAGTAGCACCCCGGGAGGGAGTTATGGCTACACCTTC. Its protein is CASSTPGGSYGYTF.

This chain connects TRBV11-3 to TRBJ2-7; unclear D gene. Trimming stripped 1 base from V and 2 bases from J, with 9 bases between. The CDR3 runs to 14 residues. CDR1 is SGHNT and CDR2 is YENEEA in the germline V gene. CDR3 sequence (DNA): TGTGCCAGCAGCTTAGGGTACAGAACCTACGAGCAGTACTTC. The encoded protein is CASSLGYRTYEQYF.